The entry that follows covers one T cell receptor (beta chain) sequence. These data originate in a study of T and B cells in COVID-19 patients. BIOMED2 TRB-A/B primer pools were used in multiplex TRB PCR. TCRdb used MiXCR to reprocess the multiplex PCR reads, holding one entry per CDR3 protein. The repertoire holds about 7,800 distinct CDR3 sequences, with less than 45% as singletons. TRB was amplified from about 260-540 ng of blood genomic DNA. Germline CDR1 is SGDLS and CDR2 is YYNGEE. Trimming removed 0 bases at V and 5 bases at J, with 14 bases between. This CDR3 region has 15 residues. This rearrangement joins TRBV9 to TRBJ2-5; D could derive from TRBD1 or TRBD2 (5 bases each). The TCR was taken from a human donor who had recovered from COVID-19. Sequencing was done on a sample of blood. The CDR3: CASSVDKGRGETQYF. CDR3 nucleotide sequence: TGTGCCAGCAGCGTAGATAAGGGGCGAGGGGAGACCCAGTACTTC. Complete variable domain (other parts from reference TRBV9 and TRBJ2-5): DSGVTQTPKHLITATGQRVTLRCSPRSGDLSVYWYQQSLDQGLQFLIQYYNGEERAKGNILERFSAQQFPDLHSELNLSSLELGDSALYFCASSVDKGRGETQYFGPGTRLLVL.